A selection of T cell receptor beta chains follows, all from one sample in a study of blood T cell repertoires in COVID-19. Method: immunoSEQ multiplex PCR; TCRdb's copy keeps in-frame clones and lacks some. Found here are approximately 200,000 clones, about 88% of them singletons; the top ten hold over 1.5%. The sequenced sample was peripheral blood. These receptors were collected from a man between 65 and 80 years old with acute or convalescent COVID-19. Each CDR3 is given with its conserved first and last residue. The D gene is left open where the match is weak. A row's size may be missing; if present it is once, few, many or a size class.

v_call: TRBV7-2; d_call: .; j_call: TRBJ2-1; clone_size: once; cdr3_nt: TGTGCCAGCAACGACAGGCCCCTAAGTGAGCAGTTCTTC; cdr3_aa: CASNDRPLSEQFF
v_call: TRBV29-1; d_call: .; j_call: TRBJ1-2; clone_size: .; cdr3_nt: TGCAGCGTTGAATTTTGGCAGGGAAATGGCTACACCTTC; cdr3_aa: CSVEFWQGNGYTF
v_call: TRBV3-1/TRBV3-2; d_call: TRBD2; j_call: TRBJ2-7; clone_size: .; cdr3_nt: TGTGCCAGCAGCCAAGGGACAGGGACTAGCGGGACAAGGGAGCAGTACTTC; cdr3_aa: CASSQGTGTSGTREQYF
v_call: TRBV5-8; d_call: TRBD1; j_call: TRBJ1-2; clone_size: .; cdr3_nt: TGTGCCAGCAGCCAAAAGACAGGGCGGTGGGGCTATGGCTACACCTTC; cdr3_aa: CASSQKTGRWGYGYTF
v_call: TRBV5-1; d_call: TRBD2; j_call: TRBJ2-3; clone_size: .; cdr3_nt: TGCGCCAGCACCCCCTTCCTAGCGGGAGGTTCTAGCACAGATACGCAGTATTTT; cdr3_aa: CASTPFLAGGSSTDTQYF
v_call: TRBV29-1; d_call: .; j_call: TRBJ2-3; clone_size: .; cdr3_nt: TGCAGCGTTGAAGATGGAAAGGGAGGGGGAGATACGCAGTATTTT; cdr3_aa: CSVEDGKGGGDTQYF
v_call: TRBV19; d_call: .; j_call: TRBJ2-6; clone_size: .; cdr3_nt: TGTGCCAGTAGTATGTCCGTCTCTGGGGCCAACGTCCTGACTTTC; cdr3_aa: CASSMSVSGANVLTF
v_call: TRBV4-2; d_call: .; j_call: TRBJ2-2; clone_size: .; cdr3_nt: TGTGCCAGCAGCCAGGATGTCGGGACACGCGCCCGAGGGGAGCTGTTTTTT; cdr3_aa: CASSQDVGTRARGELFF
v_call: TRBV3-1/TRBV3-2; d_call: TRBD2; j_call: TRBJ2-1; clone_size: .; cdr3_nt: TGTGCCAGCAGCCCCAGACTAGCGGCTTACAATGAGCAGTTCTTC; cdr3_aa: CASSPRLAAYNEQFF
v_call: TRBV19; d_call: .; j_call: TRBJ1-6; clone_size: .; cdr3_nt: TGTGCCAGTAGTATAGAGCTGCGGGCGGCCAATTCACCCCTCCACTTT; cdr3_aa: CASSIELRAANSPLHF
v_call: TRBV5-6; d_call: TRBD1; j_call: TRBJ2-7; clone_size: .; cdr3_nt: TGTGCCAGCAGCTTGCTGGGACAGGGGGCCTACGAGCAGTACTTC; cdr3_aa: CASSLLGQGAYEQYF
v_call: TRBV5-4; d_call: TRBD1; j_call: TRBJ1-5; clone_size: .; cdr3_nt: TGTGCCAGCAGCTCGGGACAGGGTGATCAGCCCCAGCATTTT; cdr3_aa: CASSSGQGDQPQHF
v_call: TRBV20-1; d_call: .; j_call: TRBJ2-7; clone_size: .; cdr3_nt: TGCAGTGCTACCCCGCAGGGTGGGCAGTACTTC; cdr3_aa: CSATPQGGQYF
v_call: TRBV7-2; d_call: TRBD1; j_call: TRBJ1-2; clone_size: .; cdr3_nt: TGTGCCAGCAGCCAGGGACAGGGGTTTGGCTACACCTTC; cdr3_aa: CASSQGQGFGYTF
v_call: TRBV7-2; d_call: TRBD1; j_call: TRBJ1-6; clone_size: few; cdr3_nt: TGTGCCAGCAGCTCGACAGGGGGCGGGTCACCCCTCCACTTT; cdr3_aa: CASSSTGGGSPLHF
v_call: TRBV6-5; d_call: TRBD1; j_call: TRBJ1-2; clone_size: .; cdr3_nt: TGTGCCAGCAGTCCCACGGGACAGACGCTCTATGGCTACACCTTC; cdr3_aa: CASSPTGQTLYGYTF
v_call: TRBV29-1; d_call: .; j_call: TRBJ2-2; clone_size: once; cdr3_nt: TGCAGCGTTGAGACTGCTCACGGCGGTCCGAACACCGGGGAGCTGTTTTTT; cdr3_aa: CSVETAHGGPNTGELFF
v_call: TRBV4-3; d_call: TRBD2; j_call: TRBJ2-5; clone_size: once; cdr3_nt: TGCGCCAGCAGCCAACTAGCGGGAGGGTGGGAGACCCAGTACTTC; cdr3_aa: CASSQLAGGWETQYF
v_call: TRBV9; d_call: .; j_call: TRBJ2-3; clone_size: .; cdr3_nt: TGTGCCAGCAGCGTAGATCGCACGAGAACAGATACGCAGTATTTT; cdr3_aa: CASSVDRTRTDTQYF
v_call: TRBV19; d_call: TRBD1; j_call: TRBJ1-2; clone_size: .; cdr3_nt: TGTGCCAGTAGTATGGGACAGGGGAGGTATGGCTACACCTTC; cdr3_aa: CASSMGQGRYGYTF
v_call: TRBV19; d_call: .; j_call: TRBJ2-1; clone_size: .; cdr3_nt: TGTGCCAGTAGTCGTAGCGTCACTCCCTCCTACAATGAGCAGTTCTTC; cdr3_aa: CASSRSVTPSYNEQFF
v_call: TRBV19; d_call: TRBD2; j_call: TRBJ2-4; clone_size: .; cdr3_nt: TGTGCCCGTACTAGCGGGAGGTGGTCCAAAAACATTCAGTACTTC; cdr3_aa: CARTSGRWSKNIQYF
v_call: TRBV7-9; d_call: TRBD2; j_call: TRBJ2-3; clone_size: .; cdr3_nt: TGTGCCAGCAGTTTCAGACTAGCGGGGTTCACAGATACGCAGTATTTT; cdr3_aa: CASSFRLAGFTDTQYF
v_call: TRBV28; d_call: .; j_call: TRBJ1-1; clone_size: .; cdr3_nt: TGTGCCAGCAGTCTGGAGGGGTTTGAAGCTTTCTTT; cdr3_aa: CASSLEGFEAFF
v_call: TRBV29-1; d_call: .; j_call: TRBJ1-1; clone_size: .; cdr3_nt: TGCAGCGTTCACAGGGTCCGGAACACTGAAGCTTTCTTT; cdr3_aa: CSVHRVRNTEAFF
v_call: TRBV5-1; d_call: .; j_call: TRBJ2-3; clone_size: .; cdr3_nt: TGCGCCAGCAGCCGCATGGGAGGAAAAGATACGCAGTATTTT; cdr3_aa: CASSRMGGKDTQYF
v_call: TRBV9; d_call: .; j_call: TRBJ2-5; clone_size: .; cdr3_nt: TGTGCCAGCAGCCCCACGGGGGAGGCCCAAGAGACCCAGTACTTC; cdr3_aa: CASSPTGEAQETQYF
v_call: TRBV18; d_call: TRBD1; j_call: TRBJ2-1; clone_size: .; cdr3_nt: TGTGCCAGCTCATCGGACAGGGGGAATTACAATGAGCAGTTCTTC; cdr3_aa: CASSSDRGNYNEQFF
v_call: TRBV24-1; d_call: .; j_call: TRBJ2-1; clone_size: .; cdr3_nt: TGTGCCACCAGTGACCCGACAGTATACAATGAGCAGTTCTTC; cdr3_aa: CATSDPTVYNEQFF
v_call: TRBV29-1; d_call: .; j_call: TRBJ1-1; clone_size: once; cdr3_nt: TGCAGCGTTGTGGGCAGGTTTGTCACTGAAGCTTTCTTT; cdr3_aa: CSVVGRFVTEAFF
v_call: TRBV7-9; d_call: TRBD1; j_call: TRBJ1-1; clone_size: .; cdr3_nt: TGTGCCAGCAGCTTAGCAGTAGGGGGCTCGAACACTGAAGCTTTCTTT; cdr3_aa: CASSLAVGGSNTEAFF
v_call: TRBV7-9; d_call: .; j_call: TRBJ2-5; clone_size: .; cdr3_nt: TGTGCCAGCAGCCTCCAGGGGGGCCTACAAGAGACCCAGTACTTC; cdr3_aa: CASSLQGGLQETQYF
v_call: TRBV6-5; d_call: .; j_call: TRBJ1-1; clone_size: .; cdr3_nt: TGTGCCAGCAGTTACTCGAACAGGGTCGTCACTGAAGCTTTCTTT; cdr3_aa: CASSYSNRVVTEAFF
v_call: TRBV19; d_call: .; j_call: TRBJ2-3; clone_size: .; cdr3_nt: TGTGCCAGTACTTCACCCGGAGATACGCAGTATTTT; cdr3_aa: CASTSPGDTQYF
v_call: TRBV5-5; d_call: TRBD2; j_call: TRBJ2-2; clone_size: .; cdr3_nt: TGTGCCAGCAGCCCGCCGGGGCTAGCGGGAGGGACCGGGGAGCTGTTTTTT; cdr3_aa: CASSPPGLAGGTGELFF
v_call: TRBV24-1; d_call: .; j_call: TRBJ2-1; clone_size: .; cdr3_nt: TGTGCCACCAGTCAAAGACAGAGCTCCTACAATGAGCAGTTCTTC; cdr3_aa: CATSQRQSSYNEQFF
v_call: TRBV11-1; d_call: .; j_call: TRBJ1-2; clone_size: once; cdr3_nt: TGTGCCAGCAGCACCTCCAGGCTTGGGTTTAACTATGGCTACACCTTC; cdr3_aa: CASSTSRLGFNYGYTF
v_call: TRBV2; d_call: .; j_call: TRBJ2-2; clone_size: .; cdr3_nt: TGTGCCAGCAGTGCCCGGACACCTTTCACCGGGGAGCTGTTTTTT; cdr3_aa: CASSARTPFTGELFF
v_call: TRBV7-6; d_call: TRBD2; j_call: TRBJ2-5; clone_size: .; cdr3_nt: TGTGCCAGCAGCTTAGGGCGGACTAGCGGGAGTTATGAGACCCAGTACTTC; cdr3_aa: CASSLGRTSGSYETQYF
v_call: TRBV3-1/TRBV3-2; d_call: TRBD2; j_call: TRBJ2-5; clone_size: .; cdr3_nt: TGTGCCAGCAGCCTCCAATTAGCGGGAAACCAAGAGACCCAGTACTTC; cdr3_aa: CASSLQLAGNQETQYF
v_call: TRBV18; d_call: TRBD1; j_call: TRBJ2-2; clone_size: .; cdr3_nt: TGTGCCAGCTCACCTGGGACAGGCCTCCGCACCGGGGAGCTGTTTTTT; cdr3_aa: CASSPGTGLRTGELFF
v_call: TRBV25-1; d_call: .; j_call: TRBJ2-3; clone_size: .; cdr3_nt: TGTGCCAGCAGTGAATATGCGGATACGCAGTATTTT; cdr3_aa: CASSEYADTQYF
v_call: TRBV19; d_call: .; j_call: TRBJ1-1; clone_size: .; cdr3_nt: TGTGCCAGTGGGGTGGCAGGGGTCGCTTTCTTT; cdr3_aa: CASGVAGVAFF
v_call: TRBV2; d_call: .; j_call: TRBJ1-5; clone_size: .; cdr3_nt: TGTGCCAGCACCATTGCGGGAGGGGGTCAGCCCCAGCATTTT; cdr3_aa: CASTIAGGGQPQHF
v_call: TRBV28; d_call: .; j_call: TRBJ2-6; clone_size: once; cdr3_nt: TGTGCCAGCAGTTCCCCGGTAGGGGTATCTGGGGCCAACGTCCTGACTTTC; cdr3_aa: CASSSPVGVSGANVLTF
v_call: TRBV29-1; d_call: .; j_call: TRBJ1-4; clone_size: few; cdr3_nt: TGCAGCGGGCGACAGAATGAAAAACTGTTTTTT; cdr3_aa: CSGRQNEKLFF
v_call: TRBV7-2; d_call: .; j_call: TRBJ2-7; clone_size: .; cdr3_nt: TGTGCCAGCAGCTTAGATAGCGGACCCTACGAGCAGTACTTC; cdr3_aa: CASSLDSGPYEQYF
v_call: TRBV29-1; d_call: TRBD1; j_call: TRBJ1-1; clone_size: .; cdr3_nt: TGCAGCGTTGAAGATCGGGGACAGCTTGAAGCTTTCTTT; cdr3_aa: CSVEDRGQLEAFF
v_call: TRBV28; d_call: .; j_call: TRBJ1-2; clone_size: .; cdr3_nt: TGTGCCAGCAGTTCTTCCGGGGGGAATGGCTACACCTTC; cdr3_aa: CASSSSGGNGYTF
v_call: TRBV6-4; d_call: TRBD2; j_call: TRBJ2-1; clone_size: .; cdr3_nt: TGTGCCAGCAGTGCAGGGACTAGCGGGAACAATGAGCAGTTCTTC; cdr3_aa: CASSAGTSGNNEQFF